Included here is one T cell receptor beta chain sequence, with context. No cognate antigen has been identified for it. No base qualities exist here, and no much larger clone lies one base off it. Stable Graves' hyperthyroidism was defined as no progression to ophthalmopathy during 18 months of follow-up. Hyperthyroidism patients were newly diagnosed, had a disease duration of under 2 months, and were aged 18 to 65 years. Patients with uncontrolled infections, other autoimmune diseases, pregnancy or lactation were excluded. Diagnoses were established on the basis of clinical symptoms, serum thyroxine and TRAb, thyroid ultrasound, and orbital computed tomography. PBMCs were isolated from about 9 ml of fresh peripheral blood by Ficoll-Paque density gradient centrifugation. Total RNA was extracted with Trizol reagent, and quality was checked on an Agilent 2100 Bioanalyzer. The TCR beta CDR3 regions were amplified from RNA transcripts. For the first round of RT-PCR on the TCR CDR3, the HTBI primer set was used together with the Qiagen OneStep RT-PCR kit. The libraries were constructed in a second round of multiplex PCR and then size-selected and purified. Sequencing of the libraries was done on an Illumina HiSeq2000 using paired-end 100 bp reads. For the original study's pipeline: Raw data were processed with SOAPnuke, discarding reads with adapters, uncalled bases, mean Phred below 15, or no exact constant-primer or identifier match. COPE v1.2.5 was used to merge high-quality paired reads, and clonotypes were defined as unique nucleotide sequences. MiTCR v1.1 was used to align the clonotypes against IMGT TRBV, TRBD and TRBJ reference segments. The analysis was restricted to V-J combinations with a frequency above 0.0001, which together covered 99.2% of the repertoires. A TCS score was defined as the ratio between F50 (clonal expansion) and ExV (chaos), using BLOSUM62-based TCRdist between CDR3 peptides within each V-J. Welch's t-statistics and random forest reduced roughly 540 V-J features to 13, which were used in a naive Bayes classifier (R e1071). TCRdb handled the public reads itself, with Q25 trimming in fastp and clone calling in MiXCR, and kept productive beta chains. Every distinct CDR3 protein forms one entry, paired with its most common genes and DNA. TCRdb's processing, not the authors', yielded these V and J calls. The sample profile shows around 690,000 distinct CDR3 sequences; about 18% of them were found once. The top ten clones comprise roughly a sixth of the sample.

This specimen comes from a study of T cells in Graves' hyperthyroidism and ophthalmopathy (dated by TCRdb to the late 2010s). Regarding the study in general: Peripheral blood samples were taken at the time of initial diagnosis, prior to any treatment. A discovery cohort of about a hundred patients, about 43 with Graves' ophthalmopathy and about 58 with stable Graves' hyperthyroidism, was used to find distinguishing TCR V-J signatures. Prospective prediction of ophthalmopathy was tested in an independent validation cohort of 18 to 20 hyperthyroidism patients and some 17 patients who later progressed to ophthalmopathy. Thyroid tissue and blood T-cell repertoires from several Graves' hyperthyroidism patients were also compared in the study. After sampling, hyperthyroidism patients received methimazole starting at 30 mg daily, and ophthalmopathy patients received high-dose intravenous methylprednisolone. TCR Vbeta CDR3 sequencing of approximately 140 peripheral blood samples (roughly 41 ophthalmopathy, 75 or so hyperthyroidism and roughly 17 progressor patients) is reported in the paper. The 100 or so discovery patients were randomly split 7:3 into training and test sets.

The CDR3 holds 15 amino acids from the cysteine to the phenylalanine. Just the 45-base CDR3 DNA is kept, in frame starting at base 1. CDR1 and CDR2 (MDHEN, SYDVKM) derive from the germline V gene. Trimming takes 6 bases off V and 2 bases off J; junction bases not matched to a gene: 9. The study at large found these results: In validation, the model predicted progression to ophthalmopathy with over 60% sensitivity and 72% to 85% specificity, a median of around six months before onset. Most expanded thyroid clonotypes (frequency above 0.001) were also detected in blood, a finding suggesting that blood repertoires may reflect thyroid immune responses. A model built on a 13 V-J signature distinguished ophthalmopathy from stable hyperthyroidism, reaching roughly 88% sensitivity and 81.08% specificity in cross-validation and 80%/75% in testing. No statistical method was used to set the sample size in advance, and investigators knew the group allocation.

In this chain, TRBV28 is recombined with TRBJ2-7, and 8 bases in between align with TRBD1. The sequenced sample consisted of blood. This receptor was identified in a man over 45 with Graves' hyperthyroidism. The DNA sequence is as follows: TGTGCCAGCAGGGCGCGAGGACAGGGACCCTACGAGCAGTACTTC. Translation gives CASRARGQGPYEQYF.